The present T cell receptor (beta chain) was sequenced within a study of blood T cell repertoires in COVID-19. Study context: Specimens from acute and convalescent COVID-19 originated in the United States, Italy and Spain. Sources were T cells, B-cell-depleted T cells, or PBMCs; the material itself was cDNA or gDNA.

In the authors' workflow: It was from reference gene primer amplification that nucleated cell counts were estimated. The repertoire was sequenced with immunoSEQ multiplex PCR; TCRdb's copy has only in-frame clones and lacks some. From that table come the V and J calls and clone size; the DNA was used to work out D and trimming. The table shows about 300,000 clones, with 70% to 85% occurring only once. This CDR3 contains 14 residues. Germline CDR1 KGHDR, CDR2 SFDVKD. The V end was cut by 0 bases, the J end by 4 bases, with 6 bases between. In Seattle, patients joined the study during active infection and were tracked longitudinally.

The specimen sequenced was peripheral blood. This receptor was identified in a human donor with COVID-19, enrolled during active disease. The donor label of this sample is uncertain. The chain is built from TRBV24-1 and TRBJ1-5; no clear D. Here the CDR3 DNA reads TGTGCCACCAGTGATTTGACAACGAATCAGCCCCAGCATTTT. Translated, it gives CATSDLTTNQPQHF.